This TCR beta chain was sequenced in a study of blood T cell repertoires in COVID-19. Study as a whole: Material from acute and convalescent COVID-19 was sourced from the United States, Italy and Spain. In each case, the material was cDNA or gDNA derived from T cells, B-cell-depleted T cells, or PBMCs.

Losses at the gene ends were 5 bases for V and 5 bases for J; bases not matched to a gene: 4. The CDR3 runs to 13 residues. CDR1 MDHEN and CDR2 SYDVKM come from the germline V gene. Original analysis: Amplification of reference gene primers was used by the study to estimate nucleated cell counts. The repertoire was sequenced with immunoSEQ multiplex PCR; TCRdb's copy has only in-frame clones and lacks some. V and J calls and clone size are as listed in that table; D and trimming were resolved from the DNA. The sample shows under 200,000 clones, about 86% of them seen only once. This clone was counted a single time.

The TCR was taken from a man aged 50-59 years with active or convalescent COVID-19. The chain joins TRBV28 to TRBJ1-2; 8 nucleotides line up with TRBD1. Sequenced: peripheral blood. CDR3 in amino acids: CASSPTGGYGYTF. CDR3 bases: TGTGCCAGCAGTCCTACAGGGGGTTATGGCTACACCTTC.